This T cell receptor beta chain was retrieved from a study of T cells after yellow fever vaccination. Whole-study results and caveats: Peak timing came faster in the weaker secondary response, day 5 versus 15.

5'RACE template switching added a universal primer site and UMIs to TCR cDNA. TCRdb recomputed calls from the 5' RACE reads with MiXCR, one row per CDR3 protein. The data show nearly 300,000 distinct CDR3 sequences, around 9.3% seen once. In its sample, this clonotype was seen a few times. As yet, its antigen is unknown. This CDR3 comprises 16 residues. Germline CDR1 reads SGHTA; CDR2 reads FQGNSA. Unmatched junction bases numbered 7, after V lost 5 bases and J lost 4 bases. The sample in question was CD4+ T cells sorted from PBMCs, obtained 5 days after the yellow fever booster vaccination. This TCR was recovered from a man between 18 and 35 years old who received the YFV17D yellow fever vaccine. The chain is built from TRBV7-2 and TRBJ2-2; TRBD1 agrees at 10 bases. CDR3 DNA sequence: TGTGCCAGCAGCCCCCGACAGGGGGCGGTCACCGGGGAGCTGTTTTTT. Protein: CASSPRQGAVTGELFF. Together with reference TRBV7-2 and TRBJ2-2, the CDR3 gives the full variable domain: GAGVSQSPSNKVTEKGKDVELRCDPISGHTALYWYRQSLGQGLEFLIYFQGNSAPDKSGLPSDRFSAERTGGSVSTLTIQRTQQEDSAVYLCASSPRQGAVTGELFFGEGSRLTVL.